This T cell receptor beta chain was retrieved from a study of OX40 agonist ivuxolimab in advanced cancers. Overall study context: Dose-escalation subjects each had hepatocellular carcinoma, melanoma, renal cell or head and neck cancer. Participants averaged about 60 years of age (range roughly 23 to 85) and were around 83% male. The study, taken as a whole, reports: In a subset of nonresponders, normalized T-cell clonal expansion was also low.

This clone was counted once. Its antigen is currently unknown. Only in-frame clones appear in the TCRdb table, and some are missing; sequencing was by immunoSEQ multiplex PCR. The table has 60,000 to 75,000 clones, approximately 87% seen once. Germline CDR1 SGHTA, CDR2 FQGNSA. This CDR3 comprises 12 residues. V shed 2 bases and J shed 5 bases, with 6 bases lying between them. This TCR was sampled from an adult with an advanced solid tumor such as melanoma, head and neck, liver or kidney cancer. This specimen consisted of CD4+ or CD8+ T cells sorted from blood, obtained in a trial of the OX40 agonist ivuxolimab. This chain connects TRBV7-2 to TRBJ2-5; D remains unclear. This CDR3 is CASSLNRETQYF. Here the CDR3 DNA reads TGTGCCAGCAGCTTAAACCGGGAGACCCAGTACTTC.